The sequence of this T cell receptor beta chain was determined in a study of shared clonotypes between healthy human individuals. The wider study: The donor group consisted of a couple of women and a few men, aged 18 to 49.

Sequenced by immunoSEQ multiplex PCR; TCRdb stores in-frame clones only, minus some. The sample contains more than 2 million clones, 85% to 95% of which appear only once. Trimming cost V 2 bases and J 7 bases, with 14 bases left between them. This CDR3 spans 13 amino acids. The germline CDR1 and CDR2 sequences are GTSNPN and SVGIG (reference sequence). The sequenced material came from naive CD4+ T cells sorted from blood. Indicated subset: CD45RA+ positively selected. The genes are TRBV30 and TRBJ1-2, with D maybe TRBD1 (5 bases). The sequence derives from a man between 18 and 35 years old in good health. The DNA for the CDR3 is TGTGCCTGGAGTTCGGTCAGGGTTGGTGGCTACACCTTC. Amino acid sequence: CAWSSVRVGGYTF.